This T cell receptor (beta chain) was profiled in a study of T cell repertoires in cytomegalovirus infection. Via MiXCR, TCRdb re-called the reads, giving one row per CDR3 protein. The sample includes about 230,000 distinct CDR3 sequences, 6% to 8% of them seen just once. Between the trimmed V and J ends, which lost 4 bases and 3 bases, there was a span of 3 bases. The germline V gene has CDR1 SQVTM and CDR2 ANQGSEA. The CDR3 is 11 amino acids. In this sample, this clonotype turned up many times. The rearrangement joins TRBV29-1 to TRBJ2-2; D call uncertain. The sequencing sample was made of PBMCs. The receptor's source is a human donor in good health (CMV status not recorded). Some clones in this sample may be carry-over from other donors' samples. Here the CDR3 reads CSVGDTGELFF. The CDR3 DNA reads TGCAGCGTTGGGGACACCGGGGAGCTGTTTTTT.